These 5 T cell receptor beta chains share one sample of origin, sequenced in a study of response to subunit inactivated influenza vaccine. TCRdb analysed the RT-PCR reads with MiXCR anew, one entry per CDR3 protein. Of about 520,000 distinct CDR3 sequences in the sample, approximately 7.8% were seen once. The sample consisted of PBMCs from blood, taken about 23 months after vaccination. The receptors originated from a man in his fifties or sixties who received an inactivated influenza vaccine.

V is TRBV18 and J is TRBJ1-2; 7 bases agree with TRBD1. Per germline, CDR1 KGHSH and CDR2 LQKENI. J was trimmed by 2 bases and V by 5 bases; bases with no gene match: 8. The CDR3 contains 15 residues. CDR3 DNA: TGTGCCAGCTCAGTCGACCAGGGGGGAAACTATGGCTACACCTTC. Amino acid sequence: CASSVDQGGNYGYTF.

This clonotype was counted at least ten times. This chain connects TRBV6-5 to TRBJ2-7; 8 bases map to TRBD2. The junction had 7 bases not matched to a gene; V was cut back by 6 bases and J by 0 bases. Per the germline V gene, CDR1 is MNHEY and CDR2 is SVGAGI. This CDR3 spans 15 amino acids. CDR3 loop: CASRYSGESSYEQYF. CDR3 nucleotide sequence: TGTGCCAGCAGATATAGCGGGGAGAGCTCCTACGAGCAGTACTTC.

This clonotype was seen a few times. The chain uses TRBV12-3 or TRBV12-4 and TRBJ2-7, with unresolved D. The CDR3 length is 14 residues. V gave up 6 bases and J gave up 4 bases, with 16 bases separating them. The CDR3 DNA is TGTGCCAGCAGCTCAGCCGGACCTGCTTACGAGCAGTACTTC. Its translation: CASSSAGPAYEQYF.

The chain combines TRBV5-1 with TRBJ1-2; 8 bases fit TRBD1. CDR1 SGHRS and CDR2 YFSETQ come from the germline V gene. With V trimmed by 0 bases and J by 0 bases, 10 bases remained unmatched. The CDR3 spans 18 residues. This CDR3 is CASSLEAGQGSANYGYTF. Here the CDR3 DNA reads TGCGCCAGCAGCTTGGAAGCCGGACAGGGTTCCGCTAACTATGGCTACACCTTC.

This chain connects TRBV4-2 to TRBJ2-4, with a tentative D call TRBD2 (5 bases). Germline CDR1 reads LGHNA; CDR2 reads YNFKEQ. Deletions cut 4 bases from V and 1 base from J, with 11 bases between. The CDR3 loop spans 15 amino acids. CDR3 amino acids: CASSLPGSAKNIQYF. The CDR3 nucleotides read TGTGCCAGCAGCCTACCGGGATCGGCCAAAAACATTCAGTACTTC.